Presented here are 8 T cell receptor beta chains from one specimen sequenced in a study of CD8+ T cells in alopecia areata (dated by TCRdb to 2017 to 2018). Libraries were constructed by the immunoSEQ multiplex PCR assay. To provide template for TCR sequencing, every sample had RNA extracted and reverse transcribed into cDNA. Held by TCRdb, this immuneACCESS table contains in-frame sequences only and omits some clones. Under half of the omission traces to an unresolved V gene where checked; the cause of the rest is unknown. The sample has 150,000 to 250,000 clones on record, approximately 60% of them singletons. In total, the top ten clones hold roughly 3.3% of the sample. This sample's time point label indicates: more than 3 weeks on oral tofacitinib. Per the publication, the treatment or condition label means: oral pan-JAK inhibitor, 5-10 mg twice daily. This specimen consisted of CD4+ T cells sorted from blood, obtained at week 4, from a patient treated with tofacitinib. These receptor sequences come from a human donor with alopecia areata.

CDR3 coding DNA: TGTGCCAGCAGTGAGGCAGGCCCCAATGAAAAACTGTTTTTT. Translation gives CASSEAGPNEKLFF. The V gene is TRBV25-1, the J gene TRBJ1-4; D is ambiguous. V lost 3 bases to trimming and J lost 5 bases, with 10 bases between them. This CDR3 is 14 amino acids long. CDR1 is MGHDK and CDR2 is SYGVNS in the germline V gene.

This CDR3 is CSVVKGERSYEQYF. DNA for the CDR3: TGCAGCGTTGTGAAGGGGGAAAGGTCCTACGAGCAGTACTTC. V gene TRBV29-1 combines with J gene TRBJ2-7; weak D call: TRBD1 (6 bases). Per germline, CDR1 SQVTM and CDR2 ANQGSEA. With 4 bases removed from V and 1 base from J, the gap between germline ends came to 14 bases. CDR3 length: 14 residues.

This clone was detected a few times. The V and J genes are TRBV7-9 and TRBJ1-4; 7 bases match TRBD1. Losses at the gene ends were 5 bases for V and 5 bases for J; bases not matched to a gene: 5. Germline CDR1 SEHNR, CDR2 FQNEAQ (reference sequence). The CDR3 totals 14 residues. As DNA, the CDR3 is TGTGCCAGCAGCCACTTGGGACAGAATGAAAAACTGTTTTTT. Translated, it gives CASSHLGQNEKLFF.

The chain uses TRBV10-3 and TRBJ2-3; weak D call: TRBD2 (6 bases). This CDR3 is built from 13 residues. Germline values: CDR1 ENHRY, CDR2 SYGVKD. Trimming took 10 bases from V and 2 from J, leaving 13 bases between them. CDR3 amino acids: CATHGTDTDTQYF. The CDR3 bases are TGTGCCACCCACGGGACTGACACAGATACGCAGTATTTT.

J is TRBJ1-2 and V is TRBV19; D is uncertain. CDR1 is LNHDA and CDR2 is SQIVND in the germline V gene (reference sequence). V dropped 9 bases and J dropped 7 bases, with 18 bases sitting between them. This CDR3 spans 13 amino acids. Here the CDR3 reads CASRERSTTGYTF. Here the CDR3 DNA reads TGTGCCAGCCGGGAAAGGTCTACGACTGGCTACACCTTC.

The chain has TRBV2 and TRBJ2-7; D possibly corresponds to TRBD2 (5 bases). Germline CDR1 and CDR2: SNHLY and FYNNEI. Trimming removed 4 bases from V and 4 bases from J, with 8 bases in between. The CDR3 consists of 12 residues. The chain's CDR3 is CASSAREYEQYF. CDR3 nucleotide sequence: TGTGCCAGCAGTGCGAGGGAATACGAGCAGTACTTC.

This chain connects TRBV29-1 to TRBJ1-5, with a weak D call TRBD1 (5 bases). In germline, CDR1 is SQVTM, CDR2 ANQGSEA. The CDR3 spans 13 residues. Trimming pared 5 bases from V and 5 bases from J, leaving 13 bases between. CDR3 in amino acids: CSVRDSQHQPQHF. The CDR3 region has the DNA TGCAGCGTTAGAGACAGCCAACATCAGCCCCAGCATTTT.

The rearrangement joins TRBV28 to TRBJ2-3; D remains unclear. The germline V and J ends were trimmed by 2 bases and 6 bases, with 9 bases remaining between them. In germline, CDR1 is MDHEN, CDR2 SYDVKM. This CDR3 has 13 amino acids. CDR3 in DNA: TGTGCCAGCAGTTTAAAGTTAGCCGATACGCAGTATTTT. It translates to CASSLKLADTQYF. The full variable domain, its missing parts supplied by reference TRBV28 and TRBJ2-3, is DVKVTQSSRYLVKRTGEKVFLECVQDMDHENMFWYRQDPGLGLRLIYFSYDVKMKEKGDIPEGYSVSREKKERFSLILESASTNQTSMYLCASSLKLADTQYFGPGTRLTVL.